These T cell receptor beta chains were read from a single sample in a study of a mutant IDH1 vaccine in newly diagnosed glioma. These receptors' antigens are unknown. The data were produced by immunoSEQ multiplex PCR, yet TCRdb's version contains in-frame clones alone and is incomplete. The sample shows 52,000 or so clones, about 81% of them seen only once. The starting material was PBMCs, obtained from a glioma patient whose treatment included an IDH1 peptide vaccine. These receptors all come from a woman in her 40s with glioma. Some clones in this sample may be carry-over from other donors' samples. Each CDR3 is given with its conserved first and last residue. D genes are given only for firm matches. Part of the rows lack a size; the others show once, few, many or a class for expanded clones.

clone size	V gene	D gene	J gene	CDR3 protein	CDR3 DNA
.	TRBV5-6	.	TRBJ1-5	CASSWSGPGSNQPQHF	TGTGCCAGCAGCTGGAGCGGTCCAGGTAGCAATCAGCCCCAGCATTTT
.	TRBV5-8	.	TRBJ2-7	CASSHTGDEQYF	TGTGCCAGCAGCCACACCGGGGACGAGCAGTACTTC
once	TRBV10-3	.	TRBJ2-1	CAISESRTMGNEQFF	TGTGCCATCAGTGAGTCAAGAACCATGGGAAATGAGCAGTTCTTC
.	TRBV7-3	TRBD1	TRBJ2-3	CASSPLGGQGTDTQYF	TGTGCCAGCAGCCCTCTGGGGGGACAGGGCACAGATACGCAGTATTTT
.	TRBV9	.	TRBJ1-6	CASSVEAAPLHF	TGTGCCAGCAGCGTAGAGGCGGCACCCCTCCACTTT
.	TRBV7-9	TRBD2	TRBJ2-7	CASSSGLPGTSGGHYEQYF	TGTGCCAGCAGCTCGGGACTCCCTGGGACTAGCGGGGGGCACTACGAGCAGTACTTC
few	TRBV6-1	TRBD1	TRBJ1-2	CASRARDSNF	TGTGCCAGCAGAGCCCGGGACAGCAACTTC
.	TRBV4-2	.	TRBJ2-2	CASSQEEKTNTGELFF	TGTGCCAGCAGCCAAGAAGAAAAAACGAACACCGGGGAGCTGTTTTTT
.	TRBV5-4	.	TRBJ1-2	CASSLDGGANYGYTF	TGTGCCAGCAGCTTGGATGGCGGGGCTAACTATGGCTACACCTTC
.	TRBV2	.	TRBJ1-2	CASSEQGRGYTF	TGTGCCAGCAGTGAACAGGGACGTGGCTACACCTTC
.	TRBV4-1	.	TRBJ1-1	CASSLGAGVGNTEAFF	TGCGCCAGCAGCCTGGGGGCAGGGGTCGGGAACACTGAAGCTTTCTTT
.	TRBV6-1	.	TRBJ2-7	CASRLSTFYEQYF	TGTGCCAGCCGTCTAAGCACTTTTTACGAGCAGTACTTC
few	TRBV6-6	.	TRBJ2-5	CASSFRAPQETQYF	TGTGCCAGCAGCTTCCGAGCCCCCCAAGAGACCCAGTACTTC
.	TRBV7-8	.	TRBJ2-6	CASSLASRVTSGANVLTF	TGTGCCAGCAGCTTAGCTAGCAGGGTAACCTCTGGGGCCAACGTCCTGACTTTC
.	TRBV15	.	TRBJ1-2	CATSREAGAGGYTF	TGTGCCACCAGCAGAGAAGCGGGGGCTGGTGGCTACACCTTC
.	TRBV2	.	TRBJ1-4	CASSEVRGARKKLFF	TGTGCCAGCAGTGAGGTCCGAGGGGCTAGAAAAAAACTGTTTTTT
.	TRBV6-5	.	TRBJ2-3	CASSYGSGGGTDTQYF	TGTGCCAGCAGTTACGGTTCCGGGGGTGGCACAGATACGCAGTATTTT
.	TRBV10-3	.	TRBJ2-1	CATLGTYNEQFF	TGTGCCACCTTAGGAACATACAATGAGCAGTTCTTC
.	TRBV23-1	.	TRBJ1-1	CATSQGNTEAFF	TGCGCCACCTCACAGGGGAACACTGAAGCTTTCTTT
.	TRBV30	.	TRBJ1-4	CAFSDPGATNEKLFF	TGTGCGTTTTCCGACCCGGGGGCAACTAATGAAAAACTGTTTTTT